This T cell receptor beta chain was recovered during a study of radiotherapy plus CTLA-4 blockade in lung cancer. Study-level findings and limits: TCR clones from tumors expanded in blood after radiotherapy plus ipilimumab.

This clone has more than one count but fewer than ten. Its antigen is currently unknown. TCRdb keeps only in-frame clones here, not all; method: immunoSEQ multiplex PCR. The data show some 41,000 clones, about two thirds seen once. After removal of 1 base from V and 1 base from J, the junction contained 5 bases not matched to a gene. CDR3 length: 16 residues. Germline values: CDR1 SGHRS, CDR2 YFSETQ. The chain joins TRBV5-1 to TRBJ2-3; 8 bases are a match to TRBD2. This TCR was recovered from a human donor with non-small cell lung cancer who had a partial response to radiotherapy plus ipilimumab. The sample was peripheral blood, taken from a patient treated with radiotherapy plus ipilimumab. The CDR3 reads CASSLTQLAGTDTQYF. As DNA, the CDR3 is TGCGCCAGCAGCTTGACCCAACTAGCGGGCACAGATACGCAGTATTTT.